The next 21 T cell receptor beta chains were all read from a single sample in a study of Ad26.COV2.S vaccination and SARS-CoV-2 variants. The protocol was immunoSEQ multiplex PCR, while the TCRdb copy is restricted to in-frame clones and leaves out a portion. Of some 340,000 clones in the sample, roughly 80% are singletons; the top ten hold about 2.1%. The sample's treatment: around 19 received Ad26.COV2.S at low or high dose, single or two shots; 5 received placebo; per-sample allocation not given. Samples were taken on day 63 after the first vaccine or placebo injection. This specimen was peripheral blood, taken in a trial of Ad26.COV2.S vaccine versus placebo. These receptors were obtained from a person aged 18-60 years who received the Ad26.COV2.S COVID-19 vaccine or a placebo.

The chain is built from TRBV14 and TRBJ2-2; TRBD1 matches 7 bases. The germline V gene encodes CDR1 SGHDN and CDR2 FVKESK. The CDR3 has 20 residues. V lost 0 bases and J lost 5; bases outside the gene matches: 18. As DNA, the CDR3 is TGTGCCAGCAGCCAAGATCCCAGAACAGGGGCCTTTCGAGAGACCGGGGAGCTGTTTTTT. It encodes CASSQDPRTGAFRETGELFF.

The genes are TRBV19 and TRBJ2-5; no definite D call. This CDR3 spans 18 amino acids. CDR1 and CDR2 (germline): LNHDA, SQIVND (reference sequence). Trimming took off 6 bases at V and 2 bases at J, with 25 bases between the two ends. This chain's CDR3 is CASSNLRISDRLQETQYF. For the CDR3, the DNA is TGTGCCAGTAGCAACCTCCGGATCTCCGACCGCCTTCAAGAGACCCAGTACTTC. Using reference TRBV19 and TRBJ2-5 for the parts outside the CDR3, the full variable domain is DGGITQSPKYLFRKEGQNVTLSCEQNLNHDAMYWYRQDPGQGLRLIYYSQIVNDFQKGDIAEGYSVSREKKESFPLTVTSAQKNPTAFYLCASSNLRISDRLQETQYFGPGTRLLVL.

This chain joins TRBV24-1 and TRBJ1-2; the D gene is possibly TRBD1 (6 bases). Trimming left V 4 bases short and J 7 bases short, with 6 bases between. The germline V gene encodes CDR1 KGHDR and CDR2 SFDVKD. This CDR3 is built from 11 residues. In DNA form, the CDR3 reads TGTGCCACCAGTGACAGGGGTGGCTACACCTTC. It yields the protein CATSDRGGYTF.

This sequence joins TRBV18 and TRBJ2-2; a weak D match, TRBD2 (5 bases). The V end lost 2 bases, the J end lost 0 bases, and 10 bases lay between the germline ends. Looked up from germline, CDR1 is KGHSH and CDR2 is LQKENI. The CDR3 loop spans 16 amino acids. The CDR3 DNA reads TGTGCCAGCTCACCAGGCGACTACCCGAACACCGGGGAGCTGTTTTTT. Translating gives CASSPGDYPNTGELFF.

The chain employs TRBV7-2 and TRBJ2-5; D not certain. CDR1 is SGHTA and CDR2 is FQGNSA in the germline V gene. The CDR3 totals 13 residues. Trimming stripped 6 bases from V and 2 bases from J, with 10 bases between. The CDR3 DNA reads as TGTGCCAGCAGTTCGGCCGTGCAAGAGACCCAGTACTTC. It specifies CASSSAVQETQYF.

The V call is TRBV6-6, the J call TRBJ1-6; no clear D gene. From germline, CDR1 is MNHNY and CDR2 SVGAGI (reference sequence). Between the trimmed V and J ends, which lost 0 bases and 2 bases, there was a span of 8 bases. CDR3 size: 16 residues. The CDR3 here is CASSYSPGAYNSPLHF. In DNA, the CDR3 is TGTGCCAGCAGTTACTCCCCAGGAGCCTATAATTCACCCCTCCACTTT.

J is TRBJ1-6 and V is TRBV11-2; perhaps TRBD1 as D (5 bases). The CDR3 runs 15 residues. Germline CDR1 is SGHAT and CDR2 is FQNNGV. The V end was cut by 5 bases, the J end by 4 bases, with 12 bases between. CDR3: CASSTIQGYNSPLHF. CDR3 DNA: TGTGCCAGCAGCACCATCCAGGGATATAATTCACCCCTCCACTTT.

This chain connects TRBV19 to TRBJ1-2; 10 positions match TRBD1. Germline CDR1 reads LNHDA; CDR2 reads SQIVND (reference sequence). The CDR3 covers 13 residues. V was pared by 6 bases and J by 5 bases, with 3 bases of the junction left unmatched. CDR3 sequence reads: CASRTGGRYGYTF. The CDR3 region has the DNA TGTGCCAGTAGGACAGGGGGCAGGTATGGCTACACCTTC.

DNA of the CDR3: TGTGCCAGCAGCTCTGGACTCAGCTCCTACAATGAGCAGTTCTTC. Amino acids: CASSSGLSSYNEQFF. The chain couples TRBV11-2 to TRBJ2-1, with TRBD2 as a possible D gene (5 bases). This CDR3 has 15 residues. The germline gives CDR1 SGHAT, CDR2 FQNNGV. V was clipped by 4 bases and J by 0 bases, with 10 bases between them.

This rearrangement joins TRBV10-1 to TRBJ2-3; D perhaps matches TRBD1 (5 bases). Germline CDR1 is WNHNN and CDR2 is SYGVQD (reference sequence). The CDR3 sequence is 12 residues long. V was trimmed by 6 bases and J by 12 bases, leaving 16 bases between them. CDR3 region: CASSSQGRAQYF. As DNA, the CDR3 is TGCGCCAGCAGCTCCCAGGGCCGGGCACAGTATTTT.

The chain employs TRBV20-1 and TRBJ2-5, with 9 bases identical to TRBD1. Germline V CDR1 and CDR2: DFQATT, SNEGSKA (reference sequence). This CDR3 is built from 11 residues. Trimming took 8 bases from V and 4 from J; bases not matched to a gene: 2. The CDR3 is CSYRGPETQYF. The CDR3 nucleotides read TGCAGTTACAGGGGGCCAGAGACCCAGTACTTC.

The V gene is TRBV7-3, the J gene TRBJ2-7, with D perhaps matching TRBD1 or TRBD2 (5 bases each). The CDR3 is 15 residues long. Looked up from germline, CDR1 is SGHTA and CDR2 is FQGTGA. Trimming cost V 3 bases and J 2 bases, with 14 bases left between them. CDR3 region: CASSFYPGLAYEQYF. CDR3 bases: TGTGCCAGCAGCTTTTATCCGGGGCTTGCCTACGAGCAGTACTTC.

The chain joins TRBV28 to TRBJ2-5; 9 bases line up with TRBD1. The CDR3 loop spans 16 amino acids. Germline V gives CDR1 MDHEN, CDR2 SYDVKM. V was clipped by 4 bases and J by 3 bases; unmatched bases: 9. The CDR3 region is CASSWSLDRGEETQYF. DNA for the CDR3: TGTGCCAGCAGTTGGAGCCTGGACAGGGGCGAAGAGACCCAGTACTTC.

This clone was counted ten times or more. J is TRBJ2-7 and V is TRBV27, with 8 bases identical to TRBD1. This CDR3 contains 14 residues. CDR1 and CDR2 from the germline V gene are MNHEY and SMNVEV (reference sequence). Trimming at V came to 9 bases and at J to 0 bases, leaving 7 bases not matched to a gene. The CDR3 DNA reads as TGTGCCAGTTCCGGGACAGGCAGCTCCTACGAGCAGTACTTC. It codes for CASSGTGSSYEQYF.

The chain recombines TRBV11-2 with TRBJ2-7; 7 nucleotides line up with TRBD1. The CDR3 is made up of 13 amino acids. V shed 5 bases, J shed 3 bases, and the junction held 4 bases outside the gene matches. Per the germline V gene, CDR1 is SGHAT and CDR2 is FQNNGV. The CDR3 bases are TGTGCCAGCAGCATTCAGGGGGACTACGAGCAGTACTTC. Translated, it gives CASSIQGDYEQYF.

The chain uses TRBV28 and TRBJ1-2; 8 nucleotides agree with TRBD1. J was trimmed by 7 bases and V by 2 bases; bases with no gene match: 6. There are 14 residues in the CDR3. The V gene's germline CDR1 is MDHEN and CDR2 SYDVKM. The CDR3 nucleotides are TGTGCCAGCAGTTTAGGACGACAGGGGAGTGGCTACACCTTC. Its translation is CASSLGRQGSGYTF.

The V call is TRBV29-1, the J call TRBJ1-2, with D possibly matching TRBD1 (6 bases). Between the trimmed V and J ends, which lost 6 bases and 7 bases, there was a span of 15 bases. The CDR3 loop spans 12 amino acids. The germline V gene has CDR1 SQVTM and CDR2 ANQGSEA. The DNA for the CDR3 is TGCAGCGTGGGGTCACAGGGATCTGGCTACACCTTC. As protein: CSVGSQGSGYTF.

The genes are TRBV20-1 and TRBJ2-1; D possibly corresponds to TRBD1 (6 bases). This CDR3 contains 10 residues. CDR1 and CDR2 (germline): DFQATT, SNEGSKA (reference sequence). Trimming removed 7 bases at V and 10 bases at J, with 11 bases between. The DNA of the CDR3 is TGCAGTGTTACAGGGCCGGAGCAGTTCTTC. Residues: CSVTGPEQFF.

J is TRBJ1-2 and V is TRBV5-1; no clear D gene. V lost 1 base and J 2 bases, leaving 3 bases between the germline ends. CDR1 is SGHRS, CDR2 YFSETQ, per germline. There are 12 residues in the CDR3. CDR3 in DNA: TGCGCCAGCAGCTTGCAAAACTATGGCTACACCTTC. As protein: CASSLQNYGYTF.

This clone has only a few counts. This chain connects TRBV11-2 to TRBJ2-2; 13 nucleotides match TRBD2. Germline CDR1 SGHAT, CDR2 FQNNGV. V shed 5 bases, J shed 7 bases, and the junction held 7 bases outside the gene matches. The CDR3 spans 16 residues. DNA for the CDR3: TGTGCCAGCAGCGTTACTAGCGGGGGGGCACTCGGGGAGCTGTTTTTT. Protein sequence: CASSVTSGGALGELFF.

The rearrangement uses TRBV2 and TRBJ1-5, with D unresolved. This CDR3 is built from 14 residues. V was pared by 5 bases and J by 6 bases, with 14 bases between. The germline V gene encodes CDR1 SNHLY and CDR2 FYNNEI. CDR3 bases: TGTGCCAGCAGTATCAACCCAGCCGGTCAGCCCCAGCATTTT. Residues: CASSINPAGQPQHF.